Shown below are 13 T cell receptor beta chains from a single sample sequenced in a study of CD8 T cells in ankylosing spondylitis. TCRdb re-called the 5' RACE reads with MiXCR, one entry per CDR3 protein. This sample yields over 200,000 distinct CDR3 sequences, of which about 10% are seen a single time; about 20% belongs to the top ten. Sequenced sample: blood, either unsorted or a sorted T cell fraction (not recorded which). All receptors come from a male donor with ankylosing spondylitis or in good health (not recorded which).

Only one count was recorded for this clonotype. This may be a read error, as it is one base from a much larger clone. The chain joins TRBV2 to TRBJ2-5; TRBD2 matches at 7 bases. The CDR3 loop spans 13 amino acids. CDR1 is SNHLY, CDR2 FYNNEI, per germline. The chain's CDR3 is CASGDVGRETQYF. CDR3 nucleotides: TGTGCCAGCGGTGATGTCGGGAGGGAGACCCAGTACTTC.

This clonotype has only a few counts. This chain connects TRBV11-2 to TRBJ2-2, with 12 positions matching TRBD2. The CDR3 length is 17 residues. In germline, CDR1 is SGHAT, CDR2 FQNNGV. V lost 1 base to trimming and J lost 3 bases; unmatched junction nucleotides: 3. CDR3 nucleotide sequence: TGTGCCAGCAGCTTAGGGACTAGCGGGGCCTACACCGGGGAGCTGTTTTTT. This sequence encodes CASSLGTSGAYTGELFF.

This clonotype was recorded at least ten times. J is TRBJ2-7 and V is TRBV12-3 or TRBV12-4, with TRBD2 identical over 11 bases. V lost 5 bases, J lost 1 base, and 4 bases stayed unmatched. This CDR3 contains 15 residues. In DNA, the CDR3 is TGTGCCAGCAGTCCGGGACTAGCGGAATCCTACGAGCAGTACTTC. It specifies CASSPGLAESYEQYF.

Many counts were recorded for this clonotype. The rearrangement joins TRBV6-1 to TRBJ2-7; unclear D gene. Looked up from germline, CDR1 is MNHNS and CDR2 is SASEGT. V lost 5 bases and J 6 bases, leaving 14 bases between the germline ends. The CDR3 is made up of 13 amino acids. The CDR3 sequence is CASSQRPQPEQYF. CDR3 nucleotides: TGTGCCAGCAGTCAACGACCGCAACCCGAGCAGTACTTC.

Ten or more counts support this clonotype. This sequence joins TRBV20-1 and TRBJ2-2, with a tentative D call TRBD1 (5 bases). Per the germline V gene, CDR1 is DFQATT and CDR2 is SNEGSKA (reference sequence). Trimming took 5 bases from V and 0 from J, leaving 13 bases between them. The CDR3 has 15 residues. In DNA, the CDR3 is TGCAGTGCTGCCAAGGGGTCCGCGAACACCGGGGAGCTGTTTTTT. This codes for CSAAKGSANTGELFF.

This clonotype has ten or more counts. V is TRBV7-2 and J is TRBJ2-5, with D perhaps given as TRBD1 or TRBD2 (6 bases each). CDR1 SGHTA and CDR2 FQGNSA come from the germline V gene. V lost 5 bases, J lost 2 bases, and 9 bases lay in between. The CDR3 is 13 residues long. The CDR3 region is CASSRGGQETQYF. The CDR3 coding sequence is TGTGCCAGCAGCCGAGGGGGGCAAGAGACCCAGTACTTC.

This clonotype was recorded at least ten times. J is TRBJ2-1 and V is TRBV2; a possible D gene is TRBD1 (5 bases). CDR1 is SNHLY, CDR2 FYNNEI, per germline. The CDR3 has 16 amino acids. Trimming cost V 3 bases and J 3 bases, with 15 bases left between them. CDR3 sequence (DNA): TGTGCCAGCAGTGACGTGAGACAGACAATCTACAATGAGCAGTTCTTC. Translated, it gives CASSDVRQTIYNEQFF.

Only a few counts were recorded for this clonotype. The V and J genes are TRBV12-3 or TRBV12-4 and TRBJ1-5; 8 nucleotides align to TRBD1. CDR3 length: 19 amino acids. V shed 3 bases and J 0 bases; nucleotides not matched to a gene: 13. CDR3 amino acids: CASSFRAGTGTSSNQPQHF. The CDR3 coding sequence is TGTGCCAGCAGTTTTAGGGCCGGGACAGGCACCTCTAGCAATCAGCCCCAGCATTTT.

This clonotype occurred many times. The chain has TRBV5-1 and TRBJ2-7; D possibly uses TRBD1 or TRBD2 (5 bases each). Trimming took 0 bases from V and 5 from J, leaving 9 bases between them. Germline V lookup: CDR1 SGHRS, CDR2 YFSETQ. This CDR3 spans 13 amino acids. CDR3 region: CASSLAGRDEQYF. Written as DNA, the CDR3 is TGCGCCAGCAGCTTGGCAGGGCGGGACGAGCAGTACTTC.

This clonotype was seen repeatedly, ten times or more. The V call is TRBV20-1, the J call TRBJ2-3; 10 bases agree with TRBD2. The germline V gene encodes CDR1 DFQATT and CDR2 SNEGSKA (reference sequence). The CDR3 has 13 amino acids. J lost 3 bases, V lost 7 bases, and 4 bases had no gene match. CDR3 residues: CSVILAGTDTQYF. The CDR3 nucleotides are TGCAGTGTTATACTAGCGGGGACAGATACGCAGTATTTT.

The gene calls are TRBV15 and TRBJ1-5; D is unclear. V shed 4 bases and J shed 5 bases, with 15 bases lying between them. Germline CDR1 is LNHNV and CDR2 is YYDKDF (reference sequence). The CDR3 is 15 amino acids. CDR3 loop: CATSMGGRKDQPQHF. CDR3 sequence (DNA): TGTGCCACCAGCATGGGAGGGAGGAAGGATCAGCCCCAGCATTTT.

This clonotype has only a few counts. This sequence joins TRBV14 and TRBJ2-7, with D hard to call. CDR1 and CDR2 from the germline V gene are SGHDN and FVKESK. Trimming removed 6 bases at V and 2 bases at J, with 17 bases between. This CDR3 comprises 15 residues. The CDR3 here is CASSRQFGPTYEQYF. In DNA, the CDR3 is TGTGCCAGCAGTCGCCAATTTGGGCCTACCTACGAGCAGTACTTC.

This clonotype was picked up many times. CDR3 DNA sequence: TGTGCCAGCAGCTTAACCAGAGATAGCAATCAGCCCCAGCATTTT. Its translation is CASSLTRDSNQPQHF. The chain combines TRBV7-8 with TRBJ1-5; D gene uncertain. Germline-derived CDR1 and CDR2 are SGHVS and FQNEAQ. The V and J ends lost 2 bases and 0 bases respectively, with 8 bases between them. The CDR3 runs 15 residues. The full variable domain, its missing parts supplied by reference TRBV7-8 and TRBJ1-5, is GAGVSQSPRYKVAKRGQDVALRCDPISGHVSLFWYQQALGQGPEFLTYFQNEAQLDKSGLPSDRFFAERPEGSVSTLKIQRTQQEDSAVYLCASSLTRDSNQPQHFGDGTRLSIL.